A selection of T cell receptor beta chains follows, all from one sample in a study of early T cells in non-severe SARS-CoV-2 infection. MiXCR, run by TCRdb on the 5' RACE reads, gives a single entry per CDR3 protein. The sample yields about 52,000 distinct CDR3 sequences, 7% to 10% seen once. The sequenced sample was whole blood. These receptors all come from an adult who was a healthcare worker with PCR-confirmed SARS-CoV-2 infection or an uninfected control (not recorded which). Each CDR3 is given with its conserved first and last residue. Fields, in order: J gene, CDR3 length, clone size, D gene, V gene, CDR3 protein, CDR3 DNA. The D gene is left open where the match is weak. Some rows mark clone size as missing; the rest say once, few, many or name a class of expanded clone.

TRBJ2-5,16,few,TRBD2,TRBV7-3,CASSWGLAGSQETQYF,TGTGCCAGCAGCTGGGGTCTAGCGGGTTCCCAAGAGACCCAGTACTTC
TRBJ2-1,15,few,-,TRBV19,CASSIDRSSYNEQFF,TGTGCCAGTAGTATAGACCGCAGCTCCTACAATGAGCAGTTCTTC
TRBJ1-1,15,few,-,TRBV18,CASSPRQILNTEAFF,TGTGCCAGCTCACCACGGCAGATTTTGAACACTGAAGCTTTCTTT
TRBJ2-7,15,many,TRBD1,TRBV2,CASTADRTDSYEQYF,TGTGCCAGCACCGCGGACAGGACAGATTCCTACGAGCAGTACTTC
TRBJ1-2,14,-,TRBD1,TRBV4-1,CASSHPDRGDGYTF,TGCGCCAGCAGCCATCCGGACAGGGGCGATGGCTACACCTTC
TRBJ2-1,15,few,-,TRBV27,CASSLYRTNYNEQFF,TGTGCCAGCAGTCTATACAGGACCAACTACAATGAGCAGTTCTTC
TRBJ2-1,16,-,-,TRBV15,CATTGPENKGYNEQFF,TGTGCCACCACGGGACCTGAAAACAAGGGTTACAATGAGCAGTTCTTC
TRBJ1-2,11,few,-,TRBV3-1,CASSLKTYYTF,TGTGCCAGCAGCCTTAAAACTTACTACACCTTC
TRBJ2-6,15,many,-,TRBV12-3/TRBV12-4,CASSLTASGANVLTF,TGTGCCAGCAGTTTGACAGCAAGTGGGGCCAACGTCCTGACTTTC
TRBJ1-3,17,many,-,TRBV6-5,CASSPSGRQRSGNTIYF,TGTGCCAGCAGTCCATCGGGACGCCAACGCTCTGGAAACACCATATATTTT
TRBJ2-1,14,-,-,TRBV7-2,CASSFPPTANEQFF,TGTGCCAGCAGCTTCCCCCCGACGGCCAATGAGCAGTTCTTC
TRBJ1-2,13,few,-,TRBV5-1,CASSQPDSYGYTF,TGCGCCAGCAGCCAACCGGACAGCTATGGCTACACCTTC
TRBJ2-5,10,-,-,TRBV6-8,CATTLVTQYF,TGTGCCACCACCCTGGTGACCCAGTACTTC
TRBJ1-2,14,-,-,TRBV24-1,CATSDSRANYGYTF,TGTGCCACCAGTGATTCCAGGGCTAACTATGGCTACACCTTC
TRBJ1-2,18,many,TRBD1,TRBV7-8,CASSPKRIGQGPLYGYTF,TGTGCCAGCAGCCCGAAGAGAATCGGACAGGGACCACTCTATGGCTACACCTTC
TRBJ2-3,15,-,-,TRBV10-3,CATGKGEATTDTQYF,TGTGCCACAGGCAAGGGGGAGGCCACGACAGATACGCAGTATTTT
TRBJ1-1,13,-,-,TRBV11-1,CASSRARNTEAFF,TGTGCCAGCAGTCGAGCTCGGAACACTGAAGCTTTCTTT
TRBJ2-1,16,few,TRBD2,TRBV7-9,CASSLVASGTLNEQFF,TGTGCCAGCAGTCTCGTGGCTAGCGGGACTTTAAATGAGCAGTTCTTC
TRBJ2-3,15,-,-,TRBV12-3/TRBV12-4,CASSLAGWGTDTQYF,TGTGCCAGCAGTTTAGCAGGCTGGGGCACAGATACGCAGTATTTT
TRBJ2-7,14,many,-,TRBV10-3,CAISPTGLGYEQYF,TGTGCCATCAGCCCAACGGGACTTGGCTACGAGCAGTACTTC
TRBJ2-3,19,-,-,TRBV5-1,CASSSLSLRLGNPPDTQYF,TGCGCCAGCAGCTCATTAAGCTTGAGACTTGGGAATCCTCCAGATACGCAGTATTTT
TRBJ2-5,13,many,-,TRBV12-3/TRBV12-4,CASTLGLEETQYF,TGTGCCAGCACCTTGGGACTGGAAGAGACCCAGTACTTC
TRBJ2-2,15,few,TRBD2,TRBV29-1,CSVGPGLAGVGELFF,TGCAGCGTCGGCCCGGGACTAGCGGGAGTCGGGGAGCTGTTTTTT
TRBJ1-1,12,few,-,TRBV7-2,CASSRTNTEAFF,TGTGCCAGCAGTCGAACGAACACTGAAGCTTTCTTT
TRBJ2-3,13,many,-,TRBV12-3/TRBV12-4,CASSFSGPDTQYF,TGTGCCAGCAGTTTTTCTGGTCCAGATACGCAGTATTTT
TRBJ2-1,16,-,-,TRBV7-8,CASRPPRGGTYNEQFF,TGTGCCAGCAGACCTCCCCGTGGCGGGACTTACAATGAGCAGTTCTTC
TRBJ2-7,15,-,TRBD2,TRBV4-2,CASSGPSGGTYEQYF,TGTGCCAGCAGCGGACCTAGCGGGGGCACCTACGAGCAGTACTTC
TRBJ2-7,11,few,-,TRBV28,CASSRGLEQYF,TGTGCCAGCAGTCGAGGGTTGGAGCAGTACTTC
TRBJ2-3,14,many,TRBD2,TRBV30,CAWFRGGAKDTQYF,TGTGCCTGGTTCCGCGGGGGGGCCAAAGATACGCAGTATTTT
TRBJ2-3,11,many,TRBD1,TRBV7-9,CASSLGGQEDF,TGTGCCAGCAGCTTAGGGGGACAGGAGGATTTT
TRBJ2-7,15,many,TRBD1,TRBV18,CASSQTGVWSYEQYF,TGTGCCAGCTCGCAGACAGGGGTCTGGTCCTACGAGCAGTACTTC
TRBJ2-1,13,-,-,TRBV7-3,CASSSDPDNEQFF,TGTGCCAGCAGCTCTGACCCAGACAATGAGCAGTTCTTC
TRBJ2-6,15,many,-,TRBV28,CASSLTDSGANVLTF,TGTGCCAGCAGTTTGACAGACTCTGGGGCCAACGTCCTGACTTTC
TRBJ1-2,13,-,-,TRBV29-1,CSVEAGQGYGYTF,TGCAGCGTTGAAGCGGGTCAGGGGTATGGCTACACCTTC
TRBJ1-1,14,many,-,TRBV20-1,CSARSGQGGTEAFF,TGCAGTGCTAGGTCTGGCCAAGGGGGAACTGAAGCTTTCTTT
TRBJ1-6,15,few,TRBD1,TRBV12-3/TRBV12-4,CASTLQGTGNSPLHF,TGTGCCAGCACTCTACAGGGGACGGGGAATTCACCCCTCCACTTT
TRBJ1-6,15,few,TRBD1,TRBV27,CASSSGQGDNSPLHF,TGTGCCAGCAGTAGTGGACAGGGTGATAATTCACCCCTCCACTTT
TRBJ2-1,13,many,-,TRBV6-4,CASSPDIHNEQFF,TGTGCCAGCAGTCCGGACATACACAATGAGCAGTTCTTC
TRBJ2-1,12,many,-,TRBV12-5,CASGPTSNEQFF,TGTGCTAGTGGTCCAACTAGCAATGAGCAGTTCTTC
TRBJ2-7,16,few,-,TRBV5-1,CASSLGGQGVGDEQYF,TGCGCCAGCAGCTTGGGAGGGCAGGGCGTTGGTGACGAGCAGTACTTC
TRBJ2-7,14,few,TRBD1,TRBV20-1,CSATTGTGDVEQYF,TGCAGTGCCACCACCGGGACAGGGGACGTCGAGCAGTACTTC
TRBJ2-2,15,-,-,TRBV6-1,CASRPDLGRTGELFF,TGTGCCAGCAGACCCGACCTGGGCCGGACCGGGGAGCTGTTTTTT
TRBJ2-7,16,few,-,TRBV28,CASSPTGRGPSYEQYF,TGTGCCAGCAGTCCCACGGGTCGGGGCCCCTCCTACGAGCAGTACTTC
TRBJ1-6,15,-,-,TRBV11-2,CASRPIQGRGSPLHF,TGTGCCAGCAGACCAATACAGGGTAGGGGTTCACCCCTCCACTTT
TRBJ2-1,16,few,-,TRBV7-8,CASSPTPRGAYNEQFF,TGTGCCAGCAGCCCGACCCCTAGGGGAGCCTACAATGAGCAGTTCTTC
TRBJ2-7,15,-,-,TRBV7-9,CASSFSDGTFYEQYF,TGTGCCAGCAGCTTTTCCGACGGGACTTTTTACGAGCAGTACTTC
TRBJ2-1,12,few,-,TRBV20-1,CSARDATLPQFF,TGCAGTGCTAGAGATGCGACATTACCGCAGTTCTTC
TRBJ1-1,15,-,-,TRBV5-1,CASSFGPARDTEAFF,TGCGCCAGCAGCTTCGGTCCCGCAAGGGACACTGAAGCTTTCTTT
TRBJ2-2,14,few,-,TRBV2,CASHAEGSTGELFF,TGTGCCAGCCACGCTGAGGGCTCCACCGGGGAGCTGTTTTTT
TRBJ1-2,14,-,-,TRBV5-1,CASSFLWRGDGYTF,TGCGCCAGCAGCTTTCTCTGGAGAGGGGATGGCTACACCTTC
TRBJ1-1,14,few,TRBD1,TRBV4-2,CASSQEGQGLEAFF,TGTGCCAGCAGCCAAGAGGGACAGGGACTTGAAGCTTTCTTT
TRBJ2-3,15,few,-,TRBV20-1,CSVQNLALTTDTQYF,TGCAGTGTTCAGAACCTAGCGCTTACCACAGATACGCAGTATTTT
TRBJ1-2,17,-,TRBD1,TRBV3-1,CASSRRPGGLSNYGYTF,TGTGCCAGCAGTCGACGCCCAGGGGGCCTATCCAACTATGGCTACACCTTC
TRBJ2-1,13,few,TRBD2,TRBV28,CASTSGSYDEQFF,TGTGCCAGCACGAGCGGGAGTTATGATGAGCAGTTCTTC
TRBJ2-1,17,few,TRBD1,TRBV25-1,CASSEDRGAGSYNEQFF,TGTGCCAGCAGTGAGGACAGGGGGGCGGGTTCCTACAATGAGCAGTTCTTC
TRBJ2-3,13,few,-,TRBV10-3,CAISDATADTQYF,TGTGCCATCAGTGACGCGACAGCAGATACGCAGTATTTT
TRBJ2-1,18,few,TRBD2,TRBV12-3/TRBV12-4,CASSFSSGWGGTYNEQFF,TGTGCCAGCAGTTTCTCTAGCGGATGGGGGGGGACCTACAATGAGCAGTTCTTC